A selection of T cell receptor beta chains follows, all from one sample in a study of high-grade serous ovarian cancer treatment subgroups. The protocol was immunoSEQ multiplex PCR, while the TCRdb copy is restricted to in-frame clones and leaves out a portion. Found here are 10,000 to 15,000 clones, about nine tenths of them singletons; the top ten hold approximately 2.9%. Sequencing was done on a sample of tumor tissue. These TCRs come from a human donor with high-grade serous ovarian cancer. Both conserved end residues are part of each CDR3. Fields, in order: clone size, D gene, J gene, V gene, CDR3 protein, CDR3 DNA. D genes are given only for firm matches. For some rows the clone size is stated as once, few or many, or as a class when expanded; others skip it.

>NA|TRBD1|TRBJ1-2|TRBV7-6
CASSLEGTGRTGYTF
TGTGCCAGCAGCTTAGAGGGGACAGGACGTACTGGCTACACCTTC
>NA|NA|TRBJ2-2|TRBV2
CASSSGEVTGELFF
TGTGCCAGCAGTTCGGGGGAAGTCACCGGGGAGCTGTTTTTT
>NA|TRBD1|TRBJ2-1|TRBV5-1
CASSRRSGTGSIYNEQFF
TGCGCCAGCAGCCGACGGAGTGGGACAGGTTCCATCTACAATGAGCAGTTCTTC
>NA|TRBD1|TRBJ1-1|TRBV7-3
CASSLLDRGTEAFF
TGTGCCAGCAGCCTCCTGGACAGGGGGACTGAAGCTTTCTTT
>NA|NA|TRBJ2-5|TRBV25-1
CASSVQETQYF
TGTGCCAGCAGTGTCCAGGAGACCCAGTACTTC
>once|NA|TRBJ1-3|TRBV25-1
CASSELGGRGNTIYF
TGTGCCAGCAGTGAATTAGGCGGACGGGGAAACACCATATATTTT
>once|NA|TRBJ2-7|TRBV28
CASSLEGWYEQYF
TGTGCCAGCAGTTTAGAGGGGTGGTACGAGCAGTACTTC
>NA|NA|TRBJ1-5|TRBV28
CASSPGRKGSNQPQHF
TGTGCCAGCAGTCCAGGGAGAAAGGGAAGCAATCAGCCCCAGCATTTT
>NA|NA|TRBJ2-3|TRBV19
CASSPQTDTQYF
TGTGCCAGTAGTCCTCAGACAGATACGCAGTATTTT
>NA|NA|TRBJ2-3|TRBV6-6
CASSFSEADTQYF
TGTGCCAGCAGTTTTAGCGAAGCAGATACGCAGTATTTT
>NA|NA|TRBJ2-7|TRBV9
CASSVEGTSKDEQYF
TGTGCCAGCAGCGTAGAAGGGACCTCCAAGGACGAGCAGTACTTC
>NA|TRBD1|TRBJ1-6|TRBV5-1
CASSFGQGAGSPLHF
TGCGCCAGCAGCTTTGGGCAGGGGGCTGGTTCACCCCTCCACTTT
>NA|NA|TRBJ2-7|TRBV28
CASSSGQTSYEQYF
TGTGCCAGCAGCTCAGGACAGACCTCCTACGAGCAGTACTTC
>NA|NA|TRBJ2-5|TRBV28
CASSLGGTLRETQYF
TGTGCCAGCAGTTTAGGAGGCACCCTGAGGGAGACCCAGTACTTC
>NA|NA|TRBJ1-3|TRBV4-1
CASSQTPGGAAGNTIYF
TGCGCCAGCAGCCAGACGCCTGGGGGGGCGGCTGGAAACACCATATATTTT
>NA|TRBD2|TRBJ2-7|TRBV6-1
CATTGGTSYEQYF
TGTGCCACCACGGGAGGGACCTCCTACGAGCAGTACTTC
>once|NA|TRBJ1-2|TRBV29-1
CSVENRRGGYTF
TGCAGCGTTGAAAACCGGAGGGGGGGCTACACCTTC
>NA|NA|TRBJ1-2|TRBV2
CASSEAGGIAYGYTF
TGTGCCAGCAGTGAAGCAGGCGGAATAGCCTATGGCTACACCTTC
>NA|NA|TRBJ2-1|TRBV6-5
CASSSGTQRGDEQFF
TGTGCCAGCAGCTCCGGGACCCAAAGAGGCGATGAGCAGTTCTTC
>NA|TRBD1|TRBJ1-4|TRBV5-1
CASSSRGDRGNEKLFF
TGCGCCAGCAGTTCACGGGGGGACAGGGGGAATGAAAAACTGTTTTTT
>NA|NA|TRBJ2-3|TRBV28
CASSPLGIWTDTQYF
TGTGCCAGCAGTCCTCTAGGGATATGGACAGATACGCAGTATTTT
>NA|TRBD2|TRBJ2-1|TRBV10-2
CASSEGLGLADEQFF
TGCGCCAGCAGTGAGGGTTTGGGACTAGCAGATGAGCAGTTCTTC
>NA|TRBD2|TRBJ2-3|TRBV9
CASSQGLAGPSTDTQYF
TGTGCCAGCAGCCAGGGACTAGCGGGCCCAAGCACAGATACGCAGTATTTT